One and the same sample provided the 2 T cell receptor beta chains below, sequenced in a study of radiotherapy plus CTLA-4 blockade in lung cancer listed by TCRdb under 2018. The library was produced with the immunoSEQ multiplex PCR assay. Entries here come from immuneACCESS through TCRdb and include only in-frame sequences with V and J called. Some clones fail to appear in such tables; in the studies checked, an unresolved V gene covers under half of the shortfall, and the cause of the remainder is unknown. The sample yields approximately 80,000 clones; 78% were counted once. The ten most abundant clones make up over 20% of the sample. The source material was peripheral blood, sampled from a patient treated with radiotherapy plus ipilimumab. The receptors here all came from a human donor with non-small cell lung cancer whose response to radiotherapy plus ipilimumab could not be evaluated. Some clones in this sample may be carry-over from other donors' samples.

The sample holds one count of this clone. V gene TRBV7-2 combines with J gene TRBJ2-3; maybe TRBD2 (6 bases). CDR3 size: 14 residues. Germline lookup yields CDR1 SGHTA and CDR2 FQGNSA. V lost 3 bases to trimming and J lost 2 bases, with 9 bases between them. CDR3 loop: CASSFRDSTDTQYF. For the CDR3, the DNA is TGTGCCAGCAGCTTCCGGGACTCCACAGATACGCAGTATTTT. Full variable domain (missing parts from reference TRBV7-2 and TRBJ2-3): GAGVSQSPSNKVTEKGKDVELRCDPISGHTALYWYRQSLGQGLEFLIYFQGNSAPDKSGLPSDRFSAERTGGSVSTLTIQRTQQEDSAVYLCASSFRDSTDTQYFGPGTRLTVL.

The V and J genes are TRBV19 and TRBJ1-2; 9 bases are a match to TRBD1. V was clipped by 5 bases and J by 8 bases; unmatched bases: 12. There are 15 residues in the CDR3. Germline V CDR1 and CDR2: LNHDA, SQIVND (reference sequence). CDR3 in amino acids: CASSAYGTGLEGYTF. The DNA of the CDR3 is TGTGCCAGTAGTGCCTACGGGACAGGGCTAGAGGGCTACACCTTC.